This T cell receptor (beta chain) was sequenced during a study of spatial heterogeneity in lung cancer. TCRdb itself ran the 5' RACE reads through MiXCR, one entry per CDR3 protein. The sample lists around 5,400 distinct CDR3 sequences, 7.8% occurring once. Comment on this clonotype: Its specificity is not known.

Time point noted: sample taken at primary tumor resection. Notes on the study in general: Tracking of tumor mutation counts was seen in expanded intratumoral alpha and beta TCR counts.

The sequences come from lung tumor tissue, collected at surgery. The source is a female donor with early-stage non-small cell lung cancer.

CDR3 in amino acids: CASSFRGRTEAFF. The DNA of the CDR3 is TGTGCCAGCAGCTTCAGGGGACGGACTGAAGCTTTCTTT. The chain has TRBV7-8 and TRBJ1-1; a possible D gene is TRBD1 (6 bases). Germline V gives CDR1 SGHVS, CDR2 FQNEAQ. The CDR3 sequence is 13 residues long. The germline V and J ends were trimmed by 3 bases and 5 bases, with 10 bases remaining between them.